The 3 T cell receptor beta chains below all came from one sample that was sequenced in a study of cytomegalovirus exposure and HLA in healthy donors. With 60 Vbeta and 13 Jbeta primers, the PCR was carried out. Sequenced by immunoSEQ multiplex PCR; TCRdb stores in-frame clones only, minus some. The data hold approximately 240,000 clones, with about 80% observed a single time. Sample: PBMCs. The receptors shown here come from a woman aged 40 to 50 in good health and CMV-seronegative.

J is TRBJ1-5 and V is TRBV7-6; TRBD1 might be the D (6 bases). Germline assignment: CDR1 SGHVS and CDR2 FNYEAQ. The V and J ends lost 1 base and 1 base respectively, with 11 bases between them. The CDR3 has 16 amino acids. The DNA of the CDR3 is TGTGCCAGCAGCTTAGGGCAGGGGCGAAGCAATCAGCCCCAGCATTTT. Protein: CASSLGQGRSNQPQHF.

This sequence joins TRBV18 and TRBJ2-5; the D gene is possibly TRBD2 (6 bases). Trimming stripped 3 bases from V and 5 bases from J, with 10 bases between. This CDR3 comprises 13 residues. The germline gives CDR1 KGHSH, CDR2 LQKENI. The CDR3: CASSPGLRETQYF. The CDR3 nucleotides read TGTGCCAGCTCACCGGGACTGCGGGAGACCCAGTACTTC.

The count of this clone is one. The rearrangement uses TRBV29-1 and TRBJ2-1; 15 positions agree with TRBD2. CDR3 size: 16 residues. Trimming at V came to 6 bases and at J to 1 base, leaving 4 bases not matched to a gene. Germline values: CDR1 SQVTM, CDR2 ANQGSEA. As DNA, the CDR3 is TGCAGCGTCGGGACTAGCGGGGGGTTTTCCTACAATGAGCAGTTCTTC. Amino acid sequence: CSVGTSGGFSYNEQFF.